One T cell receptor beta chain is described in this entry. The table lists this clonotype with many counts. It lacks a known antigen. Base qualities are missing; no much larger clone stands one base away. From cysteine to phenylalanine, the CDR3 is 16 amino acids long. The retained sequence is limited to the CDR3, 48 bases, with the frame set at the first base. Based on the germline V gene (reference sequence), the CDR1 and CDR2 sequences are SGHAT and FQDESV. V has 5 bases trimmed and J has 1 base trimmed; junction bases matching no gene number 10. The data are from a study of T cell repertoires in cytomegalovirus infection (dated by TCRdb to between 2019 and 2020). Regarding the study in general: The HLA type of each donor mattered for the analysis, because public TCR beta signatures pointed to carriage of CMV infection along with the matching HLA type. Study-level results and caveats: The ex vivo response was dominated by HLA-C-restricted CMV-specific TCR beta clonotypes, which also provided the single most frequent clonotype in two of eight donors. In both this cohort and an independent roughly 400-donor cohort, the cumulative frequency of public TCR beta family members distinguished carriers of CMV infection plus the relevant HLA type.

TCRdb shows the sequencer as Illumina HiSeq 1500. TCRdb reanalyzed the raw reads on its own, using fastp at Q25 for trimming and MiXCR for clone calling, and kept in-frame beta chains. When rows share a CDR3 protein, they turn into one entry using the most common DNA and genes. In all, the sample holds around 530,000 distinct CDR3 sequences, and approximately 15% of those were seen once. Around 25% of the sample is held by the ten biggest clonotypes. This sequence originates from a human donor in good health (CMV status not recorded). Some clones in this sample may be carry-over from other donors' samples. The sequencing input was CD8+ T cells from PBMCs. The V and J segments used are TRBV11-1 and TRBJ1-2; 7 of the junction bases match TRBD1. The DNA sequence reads TGTGCCAGCAGCCCATCTTTGGGACAGCTTAACTATGGCTACACCTTC. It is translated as CASSPSLGQLNYGYTF.